The clone carrying this TCR beta chain showed up just once. The V segment lost 2 bases and the J segment 4 bases; nucleotides outside the gene matches: 4. Germline-derived CDR1 and CDR2 are MNHEY and SVGAGI. CDR3 length: 15 amino acids. This entry comes from a study of blood T cell repertoires in COVID-19. Study background: T cells, B-cell-depleted T cells, or PBMCs supplied cDNA or gDNA.

Authors' processing steps: Amplification with reference gene primers provided the estimates of nucleated cell counts. Measured with immunoSEQ multiplex PCR; TCRdb has only the in-frame clones, and not every one. Clonal size and the V and J genes are those of that table, whereas D and trimming came from the DNA. The data show approximately 74,000 clones, around 88% seen once. Sequencing was performed on peripheral blood. The clonotype comes from a woman aged 80 or over with active or convalescent COVID-19. The chain recombines TRBV6-5 with TRBJ2-7, with 11 bases identical to TRBD1. The CDR3 nucleotides read TGTGCCAGCAGTTACAAGGACAGGGGGCGATACGAGCAGTACTTC. Translation gives CASSYKDRGRYEQYF.